This T cell receptor beta chain is drawn from a study of cytomegalovirus exposure and HLA in healthy donors. The PCR contained 60 Vbeta and 13 Jbeta primers. Sequencing used immunoSEQ multiplex PCR; TCRdb keeps in-frame clones, though not all of them. The profile shows approximately 170,000 clones, approximately 84% of them singletons. This clone was counted a few times. CDR1 is LGHNA and CDR2 is YNFKEQ in the germline V gene. Trimming shortened V by 7 bases and J by 12 bases, and 25 bases separated the two germline ends. CDR3 length: 15 amino acids. V is TRBV4-2 and J is TRBJ2-1; weak D call: TRBD1 (6 bases). Input material: PBMCs. This TCR came from a woman in her thirties or forties in good health and CMV-seropositive. CDR3 nucleotide sequence: TGTGCCAGCACCCCCGAGCCCAGGGACACCGGTGGGCAGTTCTTC. Its translation is CASTPEPRDTGGQFF.